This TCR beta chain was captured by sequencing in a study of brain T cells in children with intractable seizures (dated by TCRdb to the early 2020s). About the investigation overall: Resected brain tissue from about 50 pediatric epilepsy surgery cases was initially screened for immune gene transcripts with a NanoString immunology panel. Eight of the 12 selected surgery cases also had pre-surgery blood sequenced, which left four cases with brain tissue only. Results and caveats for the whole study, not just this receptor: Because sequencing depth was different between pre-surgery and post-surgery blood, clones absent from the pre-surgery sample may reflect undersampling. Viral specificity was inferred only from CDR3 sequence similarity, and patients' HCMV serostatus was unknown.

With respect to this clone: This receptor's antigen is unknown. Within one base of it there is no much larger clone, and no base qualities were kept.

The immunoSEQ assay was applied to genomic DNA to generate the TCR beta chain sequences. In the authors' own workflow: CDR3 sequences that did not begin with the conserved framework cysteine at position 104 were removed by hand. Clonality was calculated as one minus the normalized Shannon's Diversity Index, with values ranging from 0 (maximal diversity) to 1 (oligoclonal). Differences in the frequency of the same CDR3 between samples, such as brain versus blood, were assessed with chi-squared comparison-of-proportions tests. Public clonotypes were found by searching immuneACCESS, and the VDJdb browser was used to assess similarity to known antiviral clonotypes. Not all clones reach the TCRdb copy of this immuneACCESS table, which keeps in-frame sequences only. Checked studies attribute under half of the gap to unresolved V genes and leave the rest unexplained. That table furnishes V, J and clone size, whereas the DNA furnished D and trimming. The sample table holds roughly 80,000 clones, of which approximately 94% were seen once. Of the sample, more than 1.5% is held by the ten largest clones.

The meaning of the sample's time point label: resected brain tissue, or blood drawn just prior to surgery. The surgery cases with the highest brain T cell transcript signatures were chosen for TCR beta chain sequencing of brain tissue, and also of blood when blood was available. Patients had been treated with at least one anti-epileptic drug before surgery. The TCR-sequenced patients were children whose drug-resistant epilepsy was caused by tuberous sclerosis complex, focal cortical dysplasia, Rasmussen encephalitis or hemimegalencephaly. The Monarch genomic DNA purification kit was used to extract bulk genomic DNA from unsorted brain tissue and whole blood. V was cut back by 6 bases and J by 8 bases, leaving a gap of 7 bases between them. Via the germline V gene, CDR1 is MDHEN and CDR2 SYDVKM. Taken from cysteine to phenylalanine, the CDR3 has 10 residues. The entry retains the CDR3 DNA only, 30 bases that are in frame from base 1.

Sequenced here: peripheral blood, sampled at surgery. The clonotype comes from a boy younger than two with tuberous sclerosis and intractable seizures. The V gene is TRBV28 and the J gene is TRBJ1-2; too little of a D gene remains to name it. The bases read TGTGCCAGCAGAGAGAGGGGCTACACCTTC. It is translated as CASRERGYTF.